This T cell receptor (beta chain) was obtained from a study of cytomegalovirus exposure and HLA in healthy donors. In the PCR, 60 Vbeta and 13 Jbeta primers were used. Assay: immunoSEQ multiplex PCR; the TCRdb copy retains only in-frame clones and omits some. The repertoire includes under 120,000 clones, 65% to 80% of them detected once, and around 5% sits in the top ten. Germline CDR1 reads SNHLY; CDR2 reads FYNNEI. The CDR3 contains 14 residues. Trimming took 7 bases from V and 0 from J, leaving 10 bases between them. The chain recombines TRBV2 with TRBJ2-1, with D hard to call. This TCR was sampled from a female donor in good health and CMV-seropositive. Sequencing input: PBMCs. The CDR3 spells CASTKSSSYNEQFF. As DNA, the CDR3 is TGTGCCAGCACGAAATCGAGCTCCTACAATGAGCAGTTCTTC.